This T cell receptor (beta chain) is drawn from a study of T cell changes during pregnancy in multiple sclerosis. This CDR3 has 16 residues. Losses at the gene ends were 1 base for V and 4 bases for J; bases not matched to a gene: 6. Per germline, CDR1 MGHRA and CDR2 YSYEKL. This clone appeared once. Generated by immunoSEQ multiplex PCR, the TCRdb table keeps only in-frame clones and is missing some. The sample consists of roughly 51,000 clones, 92% of them appearing once. This receptor was identified in a female donor in good health, enrolled as a control in a pregnancy study. The chain joins TRBV4-1 to TRBJ2-5, with 10 bases lining up with TRBD2. Sample: CD4+ T cells from peripheral blood mononuclear cells, taken after pregnancy. CDR3 loop: CASSQVWLAGVETQYF. CDR3 DNA: TGCGCCAGCAGCCAAGTATGGCTAGCGGGGGTAGAGACCCAGTACTTC.